These 10 T cell receptor beta chains came from one sample sequenced in a study of OX40 agonist ivuxolimab in advanced cancers. Method: immunoSEQ multiplex PCR; TCRdb's copy keeps in-frame clones and lacks some. The sample lists tens of thousands of clones; approximately 91% were seen once. Material: CD4+ or CD8+ T cells sorted from blood, obtained in a trial of the OX40 agonist ivuxolimab. Receptors were obtained from an adult with an advanced solid tumor such as melanoma, head and neck, liver or kidney cancer.

The chain couples TRBV7-9 to TRBJ2-4; no definite D call. This CDR3 has 16 amino acids. V lost 5 bases, J lost 0 bases, and 14 bases lay in between. Germline V CDR1 and CDR2: SEHNR, FQNEAQ (reference sequence). The CDR3 spells CASSPWGGVAKNIQYF. The DNA for the CDR3 is TGTGCCAGCAGCCCTTGGGGTGGTGTAGCCAAAAACATTCAGTACTTC.

This clone was detected once. The chain links TRBV21-1 to TRBJ1-2; TRBD1 is the table's D call, not checked against the DNA. TRBV21-1 is annotated as a pseudogene. The CDR3 covers 15 residues. The CDR3 here is CASSKGQGTNYGYTF. CDR3 nucleotides: TGTGCCAGCAGCAAGGGTCAGGGCACAAACTATGGCTACACCTTC.

The chain employs TRBV7-2 and TRBJ1-4, with a possible D match to TRBD1 (5 bases). The V gene lost 2 bases and the J gene lost 3 bases, with 10 bases spanning the gap. Germline V lookup: CDR1 SGHTA, CDR2 FQGNSA. CDR3 size: 15 residues. The DNA of the CDR3 is TGTGCCAGCAGCTTATTTGGGGGTTCTAATGAAAAACTGTTTTTT. Protein: CASSLFGGSNEKLFF.

The V call is TRBV5-1, the J call TRBJ2-7; D possibly corresponds to TRBD1 (5 bases). The CDR3 extends over 12 amino acids. Germline loops: CDR1 SGHRS, CDR2 YFSETQ. The V gene lost 0 bases and the J gene lost 12 bases, with 13 bases spanning the gap. For the CDR3, the DNA is TGCGCCAGCAGCTTGGAAACAGGTCGTGTGTACTTC. It encodes CASSLETGRVYF.

This chain uses TRBV28 with TRBJ1-4, with D perhaps matching TRBD1 (6 bases). This CDR3 has 15 amino acids. Trimming removed 5 bases from V and 7 bases from J, with 17 bases in between. Germline V gene sequence: CDR1 MDHEN, CDR2 SYDVKM. DNA for the CDR3: TGTGCCAGCAGTCCTTCGGTTGGGGGGCGTGAAAAACTGTTTTTT. Encoded protein: CASSPSVGGREKLFF.

The chain uses TRBV2 and TRBJ2-3; 9 nucleotides match TRBD2. Germline V gene sequence: CDR1 SNHLY, CDR2 FYNNEI. This CDR3 comprises 16 residues. After removal of 6 bases from V and 6 bases from J, the junction contained 13 bases not matched to a gene. CDR3 in amino acids: CASSPLRGGRGDTQYF. CDR3 DNA: TGTGCCAGCAGCCCACTTAGGGGCGGGAGGGGGGATACGCAGTATTTT.

This chain links TRBV5-4 with TRBJ1-4; tentative D call: TRBD1 (5 bases). The CDR3 consists of 16 residues. Germline V gene lookup returns CDR1 SGHNT and CDR2 YYREEE (reference sequence). Trimming shortened V by 4 bases and J by 1 base, and 14 bases separated the two germline ends. CDR3 sequence: CASSRQGILTNEKLFF. The CDR3 DNA reads as TGTGCCAGCAGCCGCCAGGGAATTTTAACTAATGAAAAACTGTTTTTT. The variable domain in full, completed from reference TRBV5-4 and TRBJ1-4, reads ETGVTQSPTHLIKTRGQQVTLRCSSQSGHNTVSWYQQALGQGPQFIFQYYREEENGRGNFPPRFSGLQFPNYSSELNVNALELDDSALYLCASSRQGILTNEKLFFGSGTQLSVL.

CDR3 DNA sequence: TGTGCCAGCAGCTTACTTAGCGGGAGAACCGGGGAGCTGTTTTTT. It codes for CASSLLSGRTGELFF. The chain uses TRBV7-6 and TRBJ2-2; TRBD2 matches 9 bases. There are 15 residues in the CDR3. The V segment lost 2 bases and the J segment 5 bases; nucleotides outside the gene matches: 3. Germline V gene lookup returns CDR1 SGHVS and CDR2 FNYEAQ.

The rearrangement uses TRBV2 and TRBJ2-2, with D perhaps assigned TRBD1 or TRBD2 (6 bases each). This CDR3 region has 15 residues. The V gene lost 6 bases and the J gene lost 1 base, with 12 bases spanning the gap. Germline V gene lookup returns CDR1 SNHLY and CDR2 FYNNEI. The CDR3 reads CASRPGGLNTGELFF. CDR3 DNA: TGTGCCAGCAGGCCCGGGGGCCTGAACACCGGGGAGCTGTTTTTT. Full variable domain (remainder filled in from reference TRBV2 and TRBJ2-2): EPEVTQTPSHQVTQMGQEVILRCVPISNHLYFYWYRQILGQKVEFLVSFYNNEISEKSEIFDDQFSVERPDGSNFTLKIRSTKLEDSAMYFCASRPGGLNTGELFFGEGSRLTVL.

The table lists this clone with a count of one. The rearrangement links TRBV4-1 to TRBJ2-1; TRBD2 aligns across 11 bases. The CDR3 length is 18 residues. After removal of 4 bases from V and 9 bases from J, the junction contained 17 bases not matched to a gene. Germline V lookup: CDR1 MGHRA, CDR2 YSYEKL. The CDR3 reads CASSRDSATSGSSGEQFF. The CDR3 bases are TGCGCCAGCAGCCGAGATTCCGCTACTAGCGGGAGTTCGGGTGAGCAGTTCTTC.